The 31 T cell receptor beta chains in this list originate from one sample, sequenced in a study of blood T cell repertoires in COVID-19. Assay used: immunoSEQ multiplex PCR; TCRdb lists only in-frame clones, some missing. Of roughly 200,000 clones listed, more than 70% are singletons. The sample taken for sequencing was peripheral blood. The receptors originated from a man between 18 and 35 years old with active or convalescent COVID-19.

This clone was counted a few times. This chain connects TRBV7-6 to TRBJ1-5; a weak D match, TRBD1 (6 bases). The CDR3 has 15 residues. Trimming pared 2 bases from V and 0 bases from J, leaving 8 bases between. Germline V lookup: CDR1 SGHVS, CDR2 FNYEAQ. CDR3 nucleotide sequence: TGTGCCAGCAGCTTAAACAGGGATAGCAATCAGCCCCAGCATTTT. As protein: CASSLNRDSNQPQHF.

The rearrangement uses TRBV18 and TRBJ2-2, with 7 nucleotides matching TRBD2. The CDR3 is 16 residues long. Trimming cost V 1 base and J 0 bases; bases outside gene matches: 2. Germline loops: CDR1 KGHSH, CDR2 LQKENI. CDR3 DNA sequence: TGTGCCAGCTCACCACGGGAGGGTACGAACACCGGGGAGCTGTTTTTT. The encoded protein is CASSPREGTNTGELFF.

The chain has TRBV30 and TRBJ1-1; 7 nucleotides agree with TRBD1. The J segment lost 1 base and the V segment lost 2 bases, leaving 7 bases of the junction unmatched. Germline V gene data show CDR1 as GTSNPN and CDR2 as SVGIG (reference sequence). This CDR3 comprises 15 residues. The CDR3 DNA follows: TGTGCCTGGAGTTTAACAGGGGCCGCGAACACTGAAGCTTTCTTT. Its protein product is CAWSLTGAANTEAFF.

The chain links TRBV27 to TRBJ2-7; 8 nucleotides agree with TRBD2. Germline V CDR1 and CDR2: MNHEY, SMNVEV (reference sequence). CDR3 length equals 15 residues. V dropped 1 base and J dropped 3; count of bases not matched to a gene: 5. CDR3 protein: CASSLFREGSYEQYF. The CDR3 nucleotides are TGTGCCAGCAGTTTATTTCGGGAGGGCAGCTACGAGCAGTACTTC.

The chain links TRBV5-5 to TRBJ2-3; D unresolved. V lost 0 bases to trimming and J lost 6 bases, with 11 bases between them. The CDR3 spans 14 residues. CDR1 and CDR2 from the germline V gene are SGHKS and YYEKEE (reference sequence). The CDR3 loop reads CASSLEELGDTQYF. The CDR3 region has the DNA TGTGCCAGCAGCTTGGAGGAGCTCGGTGATACGCAGTATTTT.

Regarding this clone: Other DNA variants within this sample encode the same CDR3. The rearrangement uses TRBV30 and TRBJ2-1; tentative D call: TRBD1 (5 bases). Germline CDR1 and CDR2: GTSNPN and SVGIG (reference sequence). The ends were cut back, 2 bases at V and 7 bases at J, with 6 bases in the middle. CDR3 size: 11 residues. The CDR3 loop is CAWSTGNEQFF. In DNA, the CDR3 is TGTGCCTGGAGTACAGGAAATGAGCAGTTCTTC.

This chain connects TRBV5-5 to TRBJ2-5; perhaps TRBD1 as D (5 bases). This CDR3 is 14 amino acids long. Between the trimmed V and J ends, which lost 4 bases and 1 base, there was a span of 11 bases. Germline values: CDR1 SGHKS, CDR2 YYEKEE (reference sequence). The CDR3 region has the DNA TGTGCCAGCAGCCCCGTGGACACCCAAGAGACCCAGTACTTC. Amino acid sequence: CASSPVDTQETQYF.

CDR3 nucleotides: TGTGCCACCAGTGATTCACAGGGGTCAGATACGCAGTATTTT. Translating gives CATSDSQGSDTQYF. The J gene is TRBJ2-3, the V gene TRBV24-1; 7 bases line up with TRBD1. Germline CDR1 and CDR2: KGHDR and SFDVKD. Trimming cost V 2 bases and J 4 bases; bases outside gene matches: 2. This CDR3 is 14 amino acids long.

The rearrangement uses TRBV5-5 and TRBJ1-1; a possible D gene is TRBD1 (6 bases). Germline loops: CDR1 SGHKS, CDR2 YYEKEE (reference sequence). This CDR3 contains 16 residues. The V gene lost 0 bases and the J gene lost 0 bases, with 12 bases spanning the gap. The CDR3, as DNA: TGTGCCAGCAGCTTGGACCTAGGGGGACTGAACACTGAAGCTTTCTTT. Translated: CASSLDLGGLNTEAFF.

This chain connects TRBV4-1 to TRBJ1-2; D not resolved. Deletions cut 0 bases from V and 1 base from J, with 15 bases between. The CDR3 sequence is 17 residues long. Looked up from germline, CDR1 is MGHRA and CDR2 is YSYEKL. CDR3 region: CASSQEIHGAFNYGYTF. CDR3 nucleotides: TGCGCCAGCAGCCAAGAGATTCACGGAGCCTTTAACTATGGCTACACCTTC.

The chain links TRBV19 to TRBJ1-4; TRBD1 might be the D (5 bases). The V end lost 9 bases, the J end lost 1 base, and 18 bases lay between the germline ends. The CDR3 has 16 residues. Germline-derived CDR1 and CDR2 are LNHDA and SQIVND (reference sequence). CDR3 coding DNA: TGTGCCAGCGGGGGGGGTCTCCGAGGAACTAATGAAAAACTGTTTTTT. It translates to CASGGGLRGTNEKLFF.

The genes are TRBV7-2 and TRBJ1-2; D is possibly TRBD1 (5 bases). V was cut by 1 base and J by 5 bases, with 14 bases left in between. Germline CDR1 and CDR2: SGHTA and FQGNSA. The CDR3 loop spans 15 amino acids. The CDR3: CASSLEPGGGYGYTF. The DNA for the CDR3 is TGTGCCAGCAGCTTAGAGCCCGGGGGAGGGTATGGCTACACCTTC.

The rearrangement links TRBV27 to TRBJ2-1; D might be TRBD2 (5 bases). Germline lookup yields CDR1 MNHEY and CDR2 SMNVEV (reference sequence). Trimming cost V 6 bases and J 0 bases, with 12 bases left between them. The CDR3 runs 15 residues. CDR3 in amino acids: CASSLSGLSYNEQFF. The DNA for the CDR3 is TGTGCCAGCAGCTTAAGCGGACTCTCCTACAATGAGCAGTTCTTC.

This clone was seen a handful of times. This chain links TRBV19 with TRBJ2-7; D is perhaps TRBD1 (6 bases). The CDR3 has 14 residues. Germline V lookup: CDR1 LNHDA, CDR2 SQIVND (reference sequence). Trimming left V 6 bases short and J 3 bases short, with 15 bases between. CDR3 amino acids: CASRGKGGSYEQYF. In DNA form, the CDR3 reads TGTGCCAGTAGGGGAAAAGGGGGAAGCTACGAGCAGTACTTC.

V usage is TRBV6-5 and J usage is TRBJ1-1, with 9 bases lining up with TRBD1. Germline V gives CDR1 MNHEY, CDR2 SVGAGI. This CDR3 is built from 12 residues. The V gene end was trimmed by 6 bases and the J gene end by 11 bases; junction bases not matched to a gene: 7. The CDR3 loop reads CASSRDRVGAFF. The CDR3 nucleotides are TGTGCCAGCAGCCGGGACAGGGTCGGGGCTTTCTTT.

The CDR3 spells CASSSGTRTSTDTQYF. In DNA, the CDR3 is TGTGCCAGCAGCTCCGGGACACGGACCAGCACAGATACGCAGTATTTT. V gene TRBV5-5 combines with J gene TRBJ2-3, with D perhaps TRBD1 (6 bases). The V end was cut by 3 bases, the J end by 0 bases, with 14 bases between. CDR1 is SGHKS and CDR2 is YYEKEE in the germline V gene (reference sequence). The length of the CDR3 is 16 residues.

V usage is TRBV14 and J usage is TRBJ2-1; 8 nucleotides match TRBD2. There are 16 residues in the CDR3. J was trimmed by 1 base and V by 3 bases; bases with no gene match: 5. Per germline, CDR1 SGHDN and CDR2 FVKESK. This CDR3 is CASSQRGARSYNEQFF. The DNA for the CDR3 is TGTGCCAGCAGCCAGCGGGGGGCGCGGTCCTACAATGAGCAGTTCTTC.

The CDR3 DNA sequence: TGTGCCAGCAGTGAAACAGTTACGAACACTGAAGCTTTCTTT. Translation: CASSETVTNTEAFF. This sequence joins TRBV6-1 and TRBJ1-1; D unclear. CDR1 is MNHNS, CDR2 SASEGT, per germline. Trimming removed 2 bases from V and 1 base from J, with 8 bases in between. The CDR3 sequence is 14 residues long.

The CDR3 sequence is CASSARQQNSPLHF. The CDR3 DNA is TGTGCCAGCAGTGCTCGACAGCAAAATTCACCCCTCCACTTT. The chain has TRBV25-1 and TRBJ1-6, with D perhaps TRBD1 (5 bases). The CDR3 spans 14 residues. Germline CDR1 MGHDK, CDR2 SYGVNS. The V end was cut by 4 bases, the J end by 7 bases, with 11 bases between. Full variable domain (remainder filled in from reference TRBV25-1 and TRBJ1-6): EADIYQTPRYLVIGTGKKITLECSQTMGHDKMYWYQQDPGMELHLIHYSYGVNSTEKGDLSSESTVSRIRTEHFPLTLESARPSHTSQYLCASSARQQNSPLHFGNGTRLTVT.

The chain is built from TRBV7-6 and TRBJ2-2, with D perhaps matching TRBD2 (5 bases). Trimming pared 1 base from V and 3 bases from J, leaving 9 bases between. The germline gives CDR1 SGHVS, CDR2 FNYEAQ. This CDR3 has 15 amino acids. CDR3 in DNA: TGTGCCAGCAGCTTAGACGGGAAGGACACCGGGGAGCTGTTTTTT. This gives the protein CASSLDGKDTGELFF.

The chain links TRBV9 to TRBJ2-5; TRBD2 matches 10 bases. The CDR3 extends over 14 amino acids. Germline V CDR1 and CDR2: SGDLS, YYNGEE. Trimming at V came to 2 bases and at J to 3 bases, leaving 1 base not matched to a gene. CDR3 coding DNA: TGTGCCAGCAGCGTCCTAGCGGGGGAAGAGACCCAGTACTTC. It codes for CASSVLAGEETQYF.

CDR3 region: CASSFRFGARPSNTGELFF. The CDR3 nucleotides read TGTGCCAGTAGTTTTCGGTTTGGGGCCCGACCCTCGAACACCGGGGAGCTGTTTTTT. This sequence joins TRBV19 and TRBJ2-2; D is possibly TRBD1 (5 bases). Trimming removed 5 bases at V and 0 bases at J, with 22 bases between. The CDR3 covers 19 residues. Germline V gives CDR1 LNHDA, CDR2 SQIVND (reference sequence).

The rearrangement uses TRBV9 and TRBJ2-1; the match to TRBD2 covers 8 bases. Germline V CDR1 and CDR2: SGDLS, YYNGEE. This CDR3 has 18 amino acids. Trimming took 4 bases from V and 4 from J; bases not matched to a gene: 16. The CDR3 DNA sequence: TGTGCCAGCAGCCCCCACCCACACCTAGCGGGTACTTACAATGAGCAGTTCTTC. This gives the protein CASSPHPHLAGTYNEQFF.

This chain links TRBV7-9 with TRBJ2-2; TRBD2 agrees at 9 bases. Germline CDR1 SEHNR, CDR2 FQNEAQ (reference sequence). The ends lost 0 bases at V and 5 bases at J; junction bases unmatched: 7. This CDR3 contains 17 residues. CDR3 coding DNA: TGTGCCAGCAGCTTAGCTCAAGCGGGGGGACTTACCGGGGAGCTGTTTTTT. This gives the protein CASSLAQAGGLTGELFF.

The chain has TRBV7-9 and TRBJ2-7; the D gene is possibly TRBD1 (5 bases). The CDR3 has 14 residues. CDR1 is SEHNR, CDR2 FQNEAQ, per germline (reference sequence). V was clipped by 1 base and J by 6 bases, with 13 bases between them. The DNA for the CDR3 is TGTGCCAGCAGCTTAGTGGCAGGGTTCGGCGAGCAGTACTTC. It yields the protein CASSLVAGFGEQYF.

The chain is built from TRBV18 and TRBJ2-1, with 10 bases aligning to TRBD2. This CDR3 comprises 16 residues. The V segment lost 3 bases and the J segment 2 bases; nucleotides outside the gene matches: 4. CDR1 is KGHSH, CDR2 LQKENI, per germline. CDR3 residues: CASSPSGLAAYNEQFF. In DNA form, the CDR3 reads TGTGCCAGCTCACCCTCCGGACTAGCGGCCTACAATGAGCAGTTCTTC.

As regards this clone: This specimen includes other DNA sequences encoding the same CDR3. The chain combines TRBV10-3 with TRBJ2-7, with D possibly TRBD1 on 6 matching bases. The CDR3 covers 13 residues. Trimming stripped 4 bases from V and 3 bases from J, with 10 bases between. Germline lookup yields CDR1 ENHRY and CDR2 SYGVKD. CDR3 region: CAISGQGNYEQYF. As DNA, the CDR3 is TGTGCCATCAGTGGGCAGGGGAACTACGAGCAGTACTTC.

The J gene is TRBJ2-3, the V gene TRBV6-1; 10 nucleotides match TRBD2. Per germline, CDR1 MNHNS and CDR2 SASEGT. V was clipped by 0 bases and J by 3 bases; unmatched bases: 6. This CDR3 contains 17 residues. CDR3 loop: CASSEALSGGGTDTQYF. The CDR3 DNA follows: TGTGCCAGCAGTGAAGCTCTCAGCGGGGGGGGGACAGATACGCAGTATTTT.

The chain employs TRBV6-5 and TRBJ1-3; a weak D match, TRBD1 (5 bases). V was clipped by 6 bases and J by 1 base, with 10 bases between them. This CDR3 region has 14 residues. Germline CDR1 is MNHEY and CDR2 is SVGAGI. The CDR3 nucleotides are TGTGCCAGCAGCTCCCCAGGGTCTGGAAACACCATATATTTT. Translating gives CASSSPGSGNTIYF.

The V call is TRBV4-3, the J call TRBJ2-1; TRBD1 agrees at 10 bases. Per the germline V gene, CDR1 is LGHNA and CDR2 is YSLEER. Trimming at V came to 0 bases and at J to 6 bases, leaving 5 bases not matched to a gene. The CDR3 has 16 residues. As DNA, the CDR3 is TGCGCCAGCAGCCAAGATCGGGACAGGGGATTCAATGAGCAGTTCTTC. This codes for CASSQDRDRGFNEQFF.

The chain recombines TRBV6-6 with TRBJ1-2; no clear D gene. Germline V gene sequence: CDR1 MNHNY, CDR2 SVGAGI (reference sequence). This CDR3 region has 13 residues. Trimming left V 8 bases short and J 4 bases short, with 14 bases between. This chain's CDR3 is CASGSGELYGYTF. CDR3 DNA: TGTGCCAGCGGTTCCGGGGAGCTCTATGGCTACACCTTC.